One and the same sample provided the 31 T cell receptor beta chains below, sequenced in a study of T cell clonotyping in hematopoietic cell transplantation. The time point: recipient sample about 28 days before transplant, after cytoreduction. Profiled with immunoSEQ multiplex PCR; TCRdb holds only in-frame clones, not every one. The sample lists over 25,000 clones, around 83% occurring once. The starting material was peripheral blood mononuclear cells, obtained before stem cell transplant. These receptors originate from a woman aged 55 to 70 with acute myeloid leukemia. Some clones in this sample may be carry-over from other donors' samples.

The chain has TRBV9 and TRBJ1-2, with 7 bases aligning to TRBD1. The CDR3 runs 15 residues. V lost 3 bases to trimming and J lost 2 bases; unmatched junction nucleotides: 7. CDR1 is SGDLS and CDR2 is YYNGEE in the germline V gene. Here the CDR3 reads CASSGDRVANYGYTF. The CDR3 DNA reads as TGTGCCAGCAGCGGCGACAGGGTGGCGAACTATGGCTACACCTTC.

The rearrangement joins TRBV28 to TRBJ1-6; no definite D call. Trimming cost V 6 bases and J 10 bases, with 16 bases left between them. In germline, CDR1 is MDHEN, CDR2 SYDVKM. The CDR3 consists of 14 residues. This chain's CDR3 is CASSPKRAWSPLHF. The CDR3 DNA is TGTGCCAGCAGCCCGAAGAGGGCATGGTCACCCCTCCACTTT. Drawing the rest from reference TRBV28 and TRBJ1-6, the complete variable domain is DVKVTQSSRYLVKRTGEKVFLECVQDMDHENMFWYRQDPGLGLRLIYFSYDVKMKEKGDIPEGYSVSREKKERFSLILESASTNQTSMYLCASSPKRAWSPLHFGNGTRLTVT.

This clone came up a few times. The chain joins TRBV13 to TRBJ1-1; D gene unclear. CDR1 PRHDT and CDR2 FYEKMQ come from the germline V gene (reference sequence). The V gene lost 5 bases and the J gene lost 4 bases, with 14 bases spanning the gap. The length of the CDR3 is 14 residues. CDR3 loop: CASSLQNGGTEAFF. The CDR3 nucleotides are TGTGCCAGCAGCCTACAGAATGGAGGCACTGAAGCTTTCTTT.

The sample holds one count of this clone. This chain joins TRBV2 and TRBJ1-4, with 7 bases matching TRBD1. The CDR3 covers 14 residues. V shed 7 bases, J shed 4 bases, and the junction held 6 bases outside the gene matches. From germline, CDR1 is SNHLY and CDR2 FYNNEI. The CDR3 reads CASNRGLGNEKLFF. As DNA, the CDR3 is TGTGCCAGCAACAGGGGTCTCGGTAATGAAAAACTGTTTTTT.

CDR3 DNA sequence: TGTGCCAGCAGCTTGGTTAGGGCAGATACGCAGTATTTT. Translating it yields CASSLVRADTQYF. V is TRBV5-6 and J is TRBJ2-3, with unresolved D. The germline V and J ends were trimmed by 0 bases and 4 bases, with 6 bases remaining between them. The germline CDR1 and CDR2 sequences are SGHDT and YYEEEE. This CDR3 region has 13 residues.

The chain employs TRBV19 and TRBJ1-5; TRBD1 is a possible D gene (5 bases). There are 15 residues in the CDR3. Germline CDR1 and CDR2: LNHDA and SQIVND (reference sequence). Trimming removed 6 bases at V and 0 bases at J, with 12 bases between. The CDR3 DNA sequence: TGTGCCAGTAGCTTACTTGACAGTAGCAATCAGCCCCAGCATTTT. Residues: CASSLLDSSNQPQHF.

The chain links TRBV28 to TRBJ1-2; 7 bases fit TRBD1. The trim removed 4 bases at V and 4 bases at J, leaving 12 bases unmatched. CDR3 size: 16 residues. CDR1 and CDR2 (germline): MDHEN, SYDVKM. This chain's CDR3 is CASSSPPGQQTYGYTF. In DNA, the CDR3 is TGTGCCAGCAGTTCCCCCCCGGGACAGCAGACCTATGGCTACACCTTC.

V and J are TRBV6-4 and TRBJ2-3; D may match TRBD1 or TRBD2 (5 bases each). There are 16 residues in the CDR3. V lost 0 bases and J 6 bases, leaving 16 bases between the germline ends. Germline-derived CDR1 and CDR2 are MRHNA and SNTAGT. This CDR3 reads CASSDSAGAGSDTQYF. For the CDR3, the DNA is TGTGCCAGCAGTGACTCCGCCGGGGCAGGGTCGGATACGCAGTATTTT.

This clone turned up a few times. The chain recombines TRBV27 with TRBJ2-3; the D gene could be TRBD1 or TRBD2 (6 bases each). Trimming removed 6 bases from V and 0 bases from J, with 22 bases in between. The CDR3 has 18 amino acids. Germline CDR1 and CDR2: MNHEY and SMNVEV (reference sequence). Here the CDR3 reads CASSTQGGRGVSTDTQYF. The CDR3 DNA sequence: TGTGCCAGCAGCACTCAGGGTGGTAGGGGGGTCAGCACAGATACGCAGTATTTT.

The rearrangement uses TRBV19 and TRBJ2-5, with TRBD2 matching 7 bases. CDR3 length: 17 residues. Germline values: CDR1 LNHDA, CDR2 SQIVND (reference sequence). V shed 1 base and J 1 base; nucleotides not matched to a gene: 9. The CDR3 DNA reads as TGTGCCAGTAGTATAGGGGGACTATCAGCTGGCCAAGAGACCCAGTACTTC. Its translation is CASSIGGLSAGQETQYF.

The CDR3 loop is CASSLGASGVQETQYF. CDR3 in DNA: TGTGCCAGCAGCTTAGGGGCTAGCGGGGTTCAAGAGACCCAGTACTTC. The rearrangement joins TRBV7-2 to TRBJ2-5; 9 bases agree with TRBD2. Losses at the gene ends were 1 base for V and 2 bases for J; bases not matched to a gene: 5. The CDR3 has 16 residues. Germline lookup yields CDR1 SGHTA and CDR2 FQGNSA.

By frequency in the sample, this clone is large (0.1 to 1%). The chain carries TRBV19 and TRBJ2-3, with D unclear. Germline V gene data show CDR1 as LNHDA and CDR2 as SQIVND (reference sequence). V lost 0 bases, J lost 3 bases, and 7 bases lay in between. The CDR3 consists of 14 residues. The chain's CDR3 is CASSIDRQTDTQYF. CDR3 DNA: TGTGCCAGTAGTATAGATCGACAAACAGATACGCAGTATTTT.

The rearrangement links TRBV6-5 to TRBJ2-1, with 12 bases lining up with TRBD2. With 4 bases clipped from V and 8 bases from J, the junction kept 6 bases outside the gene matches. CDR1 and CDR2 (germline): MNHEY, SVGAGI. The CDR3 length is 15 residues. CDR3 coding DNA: TGTGCCAGCAGTTCACTAGCGGGAGGAGTTGATGAGCAGTTCTTC. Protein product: CASSSLAGGVDEQFF.

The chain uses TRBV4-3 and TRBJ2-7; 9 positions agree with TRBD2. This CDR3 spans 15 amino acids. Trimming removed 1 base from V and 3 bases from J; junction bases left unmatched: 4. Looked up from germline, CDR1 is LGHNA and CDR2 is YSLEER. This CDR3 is CASSQALAGVYEQYF. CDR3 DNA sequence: TGCGCCAGCAGCCAAGCATTAGCGGGAGTCTACGAGCAGTACTTC.

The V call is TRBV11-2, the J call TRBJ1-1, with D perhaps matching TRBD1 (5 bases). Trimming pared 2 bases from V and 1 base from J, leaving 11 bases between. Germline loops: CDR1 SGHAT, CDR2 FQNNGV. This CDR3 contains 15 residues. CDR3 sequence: CASSLFLDRNTEAFF. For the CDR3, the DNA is TGTGCCAGCAGCTTATTTCTCGACAGGAACACTGAAGCTTTCTTT.

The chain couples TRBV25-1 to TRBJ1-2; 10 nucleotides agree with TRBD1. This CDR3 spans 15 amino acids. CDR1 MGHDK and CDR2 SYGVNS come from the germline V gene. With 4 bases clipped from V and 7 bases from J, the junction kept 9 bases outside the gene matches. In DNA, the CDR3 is TGTGCCAGCAGTGCTCAGGGACAGGGGCTAGCTGGCTACACCTTC. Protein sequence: CASSAQGQGLAGYTF.

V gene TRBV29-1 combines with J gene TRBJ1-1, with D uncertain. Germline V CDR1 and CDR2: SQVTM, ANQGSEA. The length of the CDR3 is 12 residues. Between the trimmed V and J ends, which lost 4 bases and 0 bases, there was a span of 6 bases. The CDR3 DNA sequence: TGCAGCGTTGTCCCCATGAACACTGAAGCTTTCTTT. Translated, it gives CSVVPMNTEAFF.

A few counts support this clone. The CDR3 loop is CASSEWSGTEAFF. The CDR3 DNA is TGTGCCAGCAGTGAATGGTCGGGAACTGAAGCTTTCTTT. The V gene is TRBV25-1, the J gene TRBJ1-1; D gene ambiguous. CDR3 length: 13 amino acids. Germline V CDR1 and CDR2: MGHDK, SYGVNS. V shed 1 base and J shed 5 bases, with 8 bases lying between them.

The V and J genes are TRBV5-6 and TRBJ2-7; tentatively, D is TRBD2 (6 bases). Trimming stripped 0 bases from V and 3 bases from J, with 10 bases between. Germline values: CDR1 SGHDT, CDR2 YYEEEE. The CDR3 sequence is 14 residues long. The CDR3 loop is CASSLAGGRYEQYF. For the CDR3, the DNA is TGTGCCAGCAGCTTGGCCGGGGGTCGCTACGAGCAGTACTTC.

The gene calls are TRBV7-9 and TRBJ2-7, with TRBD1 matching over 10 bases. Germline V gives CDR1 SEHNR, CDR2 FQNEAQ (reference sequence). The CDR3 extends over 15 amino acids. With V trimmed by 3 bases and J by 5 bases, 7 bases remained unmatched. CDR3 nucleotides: TGTGCCAGCAGCTTCGCGACAGGGGGCAGCGACGAGCAGTACTTC. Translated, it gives CASSFATGGSDEQYF.

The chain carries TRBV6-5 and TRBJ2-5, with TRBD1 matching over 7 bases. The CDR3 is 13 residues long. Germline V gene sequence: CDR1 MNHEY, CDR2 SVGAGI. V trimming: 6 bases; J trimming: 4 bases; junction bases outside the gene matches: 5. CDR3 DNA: TGTGCCAGCAGCCTGACAGGGTTAGAGACCCAGTACTTC. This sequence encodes CASSLTGLETQYF.

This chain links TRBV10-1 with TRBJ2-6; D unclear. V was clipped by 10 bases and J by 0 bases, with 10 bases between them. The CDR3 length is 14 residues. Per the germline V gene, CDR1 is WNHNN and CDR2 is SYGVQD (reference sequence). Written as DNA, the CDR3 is TGCGCCAAGCAAGGTTTCTCTGGGGCCAACGTCCTGACTTTC. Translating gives CAKQGFSGANVLTF.

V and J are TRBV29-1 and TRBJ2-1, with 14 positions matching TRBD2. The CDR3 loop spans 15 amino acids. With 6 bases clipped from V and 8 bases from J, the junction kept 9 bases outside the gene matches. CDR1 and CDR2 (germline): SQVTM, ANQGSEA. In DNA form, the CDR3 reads TGCAGCGTCTTGAAGGGACTAGCGGGAGCGGATGAGCAGTTCTTC. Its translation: CSVLKGLAGADEQFF.

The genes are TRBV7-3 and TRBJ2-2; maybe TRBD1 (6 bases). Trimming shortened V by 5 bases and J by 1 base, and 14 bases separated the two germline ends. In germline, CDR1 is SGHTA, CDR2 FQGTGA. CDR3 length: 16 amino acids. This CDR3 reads CASSDPPGQNTGELFF. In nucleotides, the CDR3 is TGTGCCAGCAGCGATCCACCGGGACAGAACACCGGGGAGCTGTTTTTT.

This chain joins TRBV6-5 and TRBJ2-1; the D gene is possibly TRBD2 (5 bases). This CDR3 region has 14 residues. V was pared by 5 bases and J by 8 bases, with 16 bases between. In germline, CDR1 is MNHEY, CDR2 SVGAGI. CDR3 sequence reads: CASSDPGNLDEQFF. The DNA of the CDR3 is TGTGCCAGCAGTGATCCGGGAAATCTCGATGAGCAGTTCTTC.

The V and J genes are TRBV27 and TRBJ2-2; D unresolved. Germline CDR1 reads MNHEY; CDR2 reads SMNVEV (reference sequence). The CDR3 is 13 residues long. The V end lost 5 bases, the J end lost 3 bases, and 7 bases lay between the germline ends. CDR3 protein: CASSLTYTGELFF. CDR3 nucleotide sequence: TGTGCCAGCAGTCTGACCTACACCGGGGAGCTGTTTTTT.

CDR3 loop: CAISGAPTGDNQPQHF. DNA for the CDR3: TGTGCCATCAGTGGGGCACCAACGGGGGACAATCAGCCCCAGCATTTT. This rearrangement joins TRBV10-3 to TRBJ1-5, with a possible D match to TRBD1 (5 bases). The CDR3 contains 16 residues. The ends were cut back, 4 bases at V and 3 bases at J, with 16 bases in the middle. CDR1 is ENHRY, CDR2 SYGVKD, per germline.

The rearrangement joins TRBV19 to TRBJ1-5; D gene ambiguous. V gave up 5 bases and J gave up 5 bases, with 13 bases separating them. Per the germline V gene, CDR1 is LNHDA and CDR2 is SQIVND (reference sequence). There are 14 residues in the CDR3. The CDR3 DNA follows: TGTGCCAGTAGTGCCCGGCAGGCATATCAGCCCCAGCATTTT. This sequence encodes CASSARQAYQPQHF.

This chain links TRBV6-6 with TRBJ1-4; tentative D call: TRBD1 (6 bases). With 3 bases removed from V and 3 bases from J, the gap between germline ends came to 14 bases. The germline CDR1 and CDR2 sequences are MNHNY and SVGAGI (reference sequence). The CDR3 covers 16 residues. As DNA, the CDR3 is TGTGCCAGCAGTTATTTACAGGGTTCACCTAATGAAAAACTGTTTTTT. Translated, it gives CASSYLQGSPNEKLFF.

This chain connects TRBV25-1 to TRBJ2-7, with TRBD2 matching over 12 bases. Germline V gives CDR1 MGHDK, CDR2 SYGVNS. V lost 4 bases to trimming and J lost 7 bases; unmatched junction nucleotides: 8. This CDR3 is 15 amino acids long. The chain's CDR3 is CASSGLAGGPEEQYF. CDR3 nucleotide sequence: TGTGCCAGCAGTGGCCTAGCGGGAGGGCCCGAAGAGCAGTACTTC.

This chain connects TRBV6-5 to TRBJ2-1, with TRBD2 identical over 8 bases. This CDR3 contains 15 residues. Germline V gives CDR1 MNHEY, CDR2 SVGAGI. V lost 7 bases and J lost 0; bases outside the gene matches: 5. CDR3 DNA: TGTGCCAGCACTATAGCGGGGAGCTCCTACAATGAGCAGTTCTTC. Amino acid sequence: CASTIAGSSYNEQFF.